The 27 T cell receptor beta chains below all came from one sample that was sequenced in a study of T cell responses to AZD1222 COVID-19 vaccine. The method was immunoSEQ multiplex PCR; TCRdb's version includes in-frame clones alone and lacks a portion of them. This sample has approximately 80,000 clones, with approximately 90% found just once. The sequencing used peripheral blood, collected on day 0 of AZD1222 vaccination. These receptors came from an adult in good health.

This clone was detected once. The genes are TRBV14 and TRBJ1-3; D gene uncertain. The CDR3 has 14 amino acids. V dropped 5 bases and J dropped 4 bases, with 12 bases sitting between them. The germline V gene encodes CDR1 SGHDN and CDR2 FVKESK. The CDR3 region is CASSSLGSGNTIYF. CDR3 coding DNA: TGTGCCAGCAGCTCTCTTGGGTCCGGAAACACCATATATTTT.

In this sample, this clone turned up once. J is TRBJ1-2 and V is TRBV3-1 (or the pseudogene TRBV3-2); 9 bases map to TRBD1. Per germline, CDR1 LGHDT and CDR2 YNNKEL (reference sequence). The length of the CDR3 is 14 residues. Trimming cost V 4 bases and J 7 bases; bases outside gene matches: 7. CDR3 sequence (DNA): TGTGCCAGCAGCCCGGGACAGGGTAGAAGTGGCTACACCTTC. Amino acid sequence: CASSPGQGRSGYTF.

The rearrangement uses TRBV28 and TRBJ2-2, with D uncertain. The germline V gene has CDR1 MDHEN and CDR2 SYDVKM. Between the trimmed V and J ends, which lost 3 bases and 1 base, there was a span of 6 bases. The CDR3 covers 14 residues. The CDR3 DNA is TGTGCCAGCAGTTTGGCCGGGAACACCGGGGAGCTGTTTTTT. Translation: CASSLAGNTGELFF.

V is TRBV30 and J is TRBJ1-1; a possible D gene is TRBD1 (5 bases). V lost 3 bases to trimming and J lost 2 bases, with 10 bases between them. CDR1 and CDR2 from the germline V gene are GTSNPN and SVGIG (reference sequence). This CDR3 is 13 amino acids long. The CDR3 region is CAWSRGSNTEAFF. DNA for the CDR3: TGTGCCTGGAGCCGGGGGTCCAACACTGAAGCTTTCTTT.

The chain recombines TRBV12-5 with TRBJ2-3; 9 bases match TRBD1. Germline V lookup: CDR1 LGHNT, CDR2 FRNRAP. V trimming: 0 bases; J trimming: 2 bases; junction bases outside the gene matches: 6. There are 17 residues in the CDR3. CDR3 region: CASGLVAGQGVTDTQYF. DNA of the CDR3: TGTGCTAGTGGTTTGGTAGCGGGACAGGGAGTCACAGATACGCAGTATTTT.

V and J are TRBV30 and TRBJ1-2; TRBD1 is a possible D gene (5 bases). The CDR3 spans 15 residues. The germline V gene encodes CDR1 GTSNPN and CDR2 SVGIG (reference sequence). V lost 2 bases and J 8 bases, leaving 21 bases between the germline ends. Here the CDR3 reads CAWSRKGASYGGYTF. For the CDR3, the DNA is TGTGCCTGGAGTCGGAAAGGGGCTAGCTATGGGGGCTACACCTTC.

The chain employs TRBV30 and TRBJ1-1, with TRBD1 matching 7 bases. Germline CDR1 is GTSNPN and CDR2 is SVGIG (reference sequence). The CDR3 spans 13 residues. Losses at the gene ends were 0 bases for V and 4 bases for J; bases not matched to a gene: 2. As DNA, the CDR3 is TGTGCCTGGAGTGTACAGGGGATCACTGAAGCTTTCTTT. Protein: CAWSVQGITEAFF.

The V and J genes are TRBV12-3 or TRBV12-4 and TRBJ1-1; D gene unclear. Trimming removed 6 bases at V and 1 base at J, with 9 bases between. The CDR3 has 13 amino acids. The DNA of the CDR3 is TGTGCCAGCAGACTTACAGAGAACACTGAAGCTTTCTTT. Protein product: CASRLTENTEAFF.

V and J are TRBV6-1 and TRBJ1-5; D call uncertain. CDR1 and CDR2 (germline): MNHNS, SASEGT. This CDR3 spans 13 amino acids. Trimming took off 3 bases at V and 7 bases at J, with 10 bases between the two ends. The CDR3 reads CASSEMTGQPQHF. CDR3 DNA sequence: TGTGCCAGCAGTGAGATGACCGGCCAGCCCCAGCATTTT.

The genes are TRBV11-2 and TRBJ1-6; 7 bases align to TRBD1. CDR3 length: 16 residues. J gave up 7 bases and V 3 bases, and 9 bases lay outside the gene matches. Germline loops: CDR1 SGHAT, CDR2 FQNNGV. The chain's CDR3 is CASSFSLTGANSPLHF. DNA for the CDR3: TGTGCCAGCAGCTTTTCCCTCACAGGGGCGAATTCACCCCTCCACTTT.

This chain joins TRBV7-2 and TRBJ1-6; no reliable D call. Trimming cost V 6 bases and J 7 bases, with 4 bases left between them. CDR3 length: 11 amino acids. Germline V gene sequence: CDR1 SGHTA, CDR2 FQGNSA. The CDR3 nucleotides are TGTGCCAGCAGTTCGAATTCACCCCTCCACTTT. Translating gives CASSSNSPLHF.

This clone showed up just once. The chain is built from TRBV15 and TRBJ1-1; D remains unclear. The germline CDR1 and CDR2 sequences are LNHNV and YYDKDF (reference sequence). The V end lost 1 base, the J end lost 1 base, and 4 bases lay between the germline ends. There are 13 residues in the CDR3. The CDR3 nucleotides read TGTGCCACCAGCAGAGTGAGGAACACTGAAGCTTTCTTT. It is translated as CATSRVRNTEAFF.

The rearrangement uses TRBV6-6 and TRBJ1-1; no clear D. The CDR3 length is 14 residues. V gave up 10 bases and J gave up 3 bases, with 18 bases separating them. CDR1 MNHNY and CDR2 SVGAGI come from the germline V gene (reference sequence). CDR3 nucleotide sequence: TGTGCCACGAGGGCCCCACGAGGCGACACTGAAGCTTTCTTT. This sequence encodes CATRAPRGDTEAFF.

V is TRBV6-5 and J is TRBJ1-2; D ambiguous. V lost 6 bases, J lost 5 bases, and 13 bases lay in between. CDR3 length equals 13 residues. Germline lookup yields CDR1 MNHEY and CDR2 SVGAGI. The CDR3 here is CASRAAGSYGYTF. The CDR3 coding sequence is TGTGCCAGCAGGGCCGCCGGGAGTTATGGCTACACCTTC.

The chain is built from TRBV7-3 and TRBJ2-2, with TRBD2 matching over 10 bases. CDR3 size: 16 residues. J lost 5 bases, V lost 6 bases, and 9 bases had no gene match. Germline CDR1 SGHTA, CDR2 FQGTGA. The CDR3 sequence is CASSRIAGGRTGELFF. The CDR3 DNA follows: TGTGCCAGCAGTCGGATAGCGGGGGGCCGAACCGGGGAGCTGTTTTTT.

V is TRBV18 and J is TRBJ1-1, with a weak D call TRBD1 (6 bases). Trimming stripped 3 bases from V and 3 bases from J, with 17 bases between. Germline loops: CDR1 KGHSH, CDR2 LQKENI. The CDR3 runs to 16 residues. The CDR3 loop reads CASSPGQLHRDTEAFF. CDR3 bases: TGTGCCAGCTCACCCGGACAGCTTCACCGGGACACTGAAGCTTTCTTT. Filled out from reference TRBV18 and TRBJ1-1, the complete variable domain reads NAGVMQNPRHLVRRRGQEARLRCSPMKGHSHVYWYRQLPEEGLKFMVYLQKENIIDESGMPKERFSAEFPKEGPSILRIQQVVRGDSAAYFCASSPGQLHRDTEAFFGQGTRLTVV.

This clone came up once. This chain joins TRBV2 and TRBJ1-1; TRBD1 might be the D (5 bases). V dropped 4 bases and J dropped 8 bases, with 11 bases sitting between them. This CDR3 is built from 12 residues. Germline V CDR1 and CDR2: SNHLY, FYNNEI. The CDR3 reads CASSVGKGEAFF. The DNA for the CDR3 is TGTGCCAGCAGTGTGGGAAAGGGGGAAGCTTTCTTT.

This rearrangement joins TRBV5-1 to TRBJ2-7; the D is unclear. The germline V gene has CDR1 SGHRS and CDR2 YFSETQ. The ends were cut back, 1 base at V and 3 bases at J, with 8 bases in the middle. This CDR3 spans 13 amino acids. This chain's CDR3 is CASSLYLNYEQYF. For the CDR3, the DNA is TGCGCCAGCAGCTTGTATCTGAACTACGAGCAGTACTTC.

The chain joins TRBV6-5 to TRBJ2-2; 15 bases map to TRBD2. V lost 10 bases to trimming and J lost 6 bases; unmatched junction nucleotides: 3. Germline V gene lookup returns CDR1 MNHEY and CDR2 SVGAGI. CDR3 length equals 14 residues. The chain's CDR3 is CAIGLAGGPGELFF. Here the CDR3 DNA reads TGTGCCATCGGACTAGCGGGGGGGCCCGGGGAGCTGTTTTTT.

V is TRBV14 and J is TRBJ1-3; TRBD1 is a possible D gene (5 bases). Looked up from germline, CDR1 is SGHDN and CDR2 is FVKESK. V was pared by 4 bases and J by 0 bases, with 10 bases between. This CDR3 region has 15 residues. CDR3 residues: CASSPQDFSGNTIYF. CDR3 coding DNA: TGTGCCAGCAGCCCACAGGACTTCTCTGGAAACACCATATATTTT.

This clone has only one observation. The V and J genes are TRBV27 and TRBJ2-7; weak D call: TRBD1 (5 bases). CDR3 length equals 15 residues. The germline V gene encodes CDR1 MNHEY and CDR2 SMNVEV (reference sequence). The V gene lost 7 bases and the J gene lost 2 bases, with 18 bases spanning the gap. DNA of the CDR3: TGTGCCAGCACTACCCCCATAGGGGTCCCCTACGAGCAGTACTTC. It encodes CASTTPIGVPYEQYF.

Here the CDR3 reads CASSFHSRGTEAFF. The CDR3 region has the DNA TGTGCCAGCAGCTTCCACAGCAGGGGTACTGAAGCTTTCTTT. The rearrangement links TRBV5-5 to TRBJ1-1; possibly TRBD1 for D (6 bases). V lost 2 bases to trimming and J lost 5 bases, with 13 bases between them. The length of the CDR3 is 14 residues. Germline assignment: CDR1 SGHKS and CDR2 YYEKEE (reference sequence).

The chain has TRBV27 and TRBJ2-7; TRBD1 matches 9 bases. V trimming: 3 bases; J trimming: 3 bases; junction bases outside the gene matches: 6. CDR1 and CDR2 (germline): MNHEY, SMNVEV (reference sequence). The CDR3 has 15 amino acids. CDR3 region: CASSFIQGANYEQYF. Here the CDR3 DNA reads TGTGCCAGCAGTTTTATACAGGGGGCGAACTACGAGCAGTACTTC.

This clone was counted between two and nine times. The rearrangement uses TRBV2 and TRBJ1-5; D is unresolved. V was cut by 3 bases and J by 0 bases, with 9 bases left in between. In germline, CDR1 is SNHLY, CDR2 FYNNEI. This CDR3 comprises 15 residues. The CDR3 DNA sequence: TGTGCCAGCAGTGAGTTCAGTTATAGCAATCAGCCCCAGCATTTT. Its protein is CASSEFSYSNQPQHF.

V gene TRBV27 combines with J gene TRBJ2-1; 11 nucleotides line up with TRBD1. The J segment lost 7 bases and the V segment lost 5 bases, leaving 7 bases of the junction unmatched. The CDR3 loop spans 15 amino acids. Germline V gene data show CDR1 as MNHEY and CDR2 as SMNVEV (reference sequence). The CDR3 sequence is CASSRTGGLINEQFF. The DNA of the CDR3 is TGTGCCAGCAGTCGGACAGGGGGCCTCATTAATGAGCAGTTCTTC.

The chain links TRBV19 to TRBJ1-1; 9 nucleotides agree with TRBD1. This CDR3 contains 15 residues. V was clipped by 5 bases and J by 1 base; unmatched bases: 5. Germline lookup yields CDR1 LNHDA and CDR2 SQIVND (reference sequence). The CDR3, as DNA: TGTGCCAGTAGTCTCACAGGGGGCACGAACACTGAAGCTTTCTTT. Encoded protein: CASSLTGGTNTEAFF.

This chain uses TRBV28 with TRBJ1-2; D remains ambiguous. This CDR3 is 12 amino acids long. Between the trimmed V and J ends, which lost 3 bases and 2 bases, there was a span of 4 bases. Germline V gene sequence: CDR1 MDHEN, CDR2 SYDVKM. CDR3 in DNA: TGTGCCAGCAGTTTGACCAACTATGGCTACACCTTC. Amino acids: CASSLTNYGYTF.